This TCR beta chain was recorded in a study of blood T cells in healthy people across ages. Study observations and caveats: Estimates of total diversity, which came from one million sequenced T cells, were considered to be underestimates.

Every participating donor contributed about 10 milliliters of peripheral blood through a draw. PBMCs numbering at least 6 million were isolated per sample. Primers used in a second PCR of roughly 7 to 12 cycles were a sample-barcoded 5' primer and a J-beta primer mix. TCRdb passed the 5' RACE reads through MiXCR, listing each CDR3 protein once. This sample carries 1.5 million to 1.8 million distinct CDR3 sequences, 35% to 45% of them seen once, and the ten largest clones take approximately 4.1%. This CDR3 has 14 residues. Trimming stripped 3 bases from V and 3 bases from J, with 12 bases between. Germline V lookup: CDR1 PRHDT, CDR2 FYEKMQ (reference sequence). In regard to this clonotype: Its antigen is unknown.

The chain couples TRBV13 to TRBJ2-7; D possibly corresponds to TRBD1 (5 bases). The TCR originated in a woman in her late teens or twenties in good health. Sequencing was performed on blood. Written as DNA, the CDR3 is TGTGCCAGCAGCTTGACCAGGGAACGCTACGAGCAGTACTTC. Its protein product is CASSLTRERYEQYF.